These T cell receptor beta chains were read from a single sample in a study of CD8 T cells in Susac syndrome. Via MiXCR, TCRdb re-called the immunoSEQ multiplex PCR reads, giving one row per CDR3 protein. The sample gives 120,000 to 150,000 distinct CDR3 sequences, more than 90% of which show up once; around 0.08% is in the top ten. The sequenced material came from CD4+ T cells from PBMCs. The receptors originated from a human donor with Susac syndrome. Each CDR3 is given with its conserved first and last residue. The D gene is left open where the match is weak. Not every row has a clone size; where given, it reads once, few, many or a size class.

TRBD1	TRBV18	.	TRBJ2-6	CASSSPGQRRGANVLTF	TGTGCCAGCTCAAGCCCGGGACAGAGGCGTGGGGCCAACGTCCTGACTTTC
.	TRBV4-1	.	TRBJ1-1	CASSQRTRNTEAFF	TGCGCCAGCAGCCAACGGACACGGAACACTGAAGCTTTCTTT
.	TRBV7-3	.	TRBJ2-2	CASSLARDTGELFF	TGTGCCAGCAGCTTAGCCAGGGACACCGGGGAGCTGTTTTTT
TRBD2	TRBV28	.	TRBJ2-1	CASSGREIGGSEQFF	TGTGCCAGCAGCGGGCGGGAGATCGGCGGTAGTGAGCAGTTCTTC
.	TRBV9	.	TRBJ2-3	CASSVGIADTQYF	TGTGCCAGCAGCGTGGGGATTGCAGATACGCAGTATTTT
.	TRBV7-9	.	TRBJ2-2	CASRYGTITYTGELFF	TGTGCCAGCAGATATGGGACCATTACTTACACCGGGGAGCTGTTTTTT
TRBD1	TRBV18	.	TRBJ2-5	CASSLGCEDRGRDETQYF	TGTGCCAGCTCACTGGGGTGTGAAGACAGGGGACGAGATGAGACCCAGTACTTC
TRBD2	TRBV7-2	.	TRBJ2-3	CASLLAGGSTDTQYF	TGTGCCAGCCTCTTAGCGGGGGGGAGCACAGATACGCAGTATTTT
.	TRBV3-1	.	TRBJ1-2	CASSPPTRYGYGYTF	TGTGCCAGCAGCCCCCCGACCCGGTACGGCTATGGCTACACCTTC
.	TRBV20-1	.	TRBJ1-1	CSAKRVGVNTEAFF	TGCAGTGCTAAGAGGGTGGGTGTGAACACTGAAGCTTTCTTT
.	TRBV20-1	.	TRBJ1-5	CSARGEDRQPQHF	TGCAGTGCTAGGGGGGAGGACCGGCAGCCCCAGCATTTT
.	TRBV28	.	TRBJ1-2	CASNPSPNQGWDGYTF	TGTGCCAGCAATCCCTCCCCGAACCAGGGATGGGATGGCTACACCTTC
TRBD2	TRBV12-5	.	TRBJ2-3	CASGLPLAGTTDTQYF	TGTGCTAGTGGTTTGCCCCTAGCGGGGACCACAGATACGCAGTATTTT
TRBD2	TRBV24-1	.	TRBJ2-1	CATSAHSGLAGINEQFF	TGTGCCACCAGTGCCCACTCGGGACTAGCGGGAATCAATGAGCAGTTCTTC
.	TRBV19	.	TRBJ2-3	CASTWGANTDTQYF	TGTGCCAGTACCTGGGGAGCGAACACAGATACGCAGTATTTT
.	TRBV20-1	.	TRBJ2-7	CSARGATSEQYF	TGCAGTGCTAGAGGTGCTACGAGCGAGCAGTACTTC
.	TRBV19	.	TRBJ1-5	CASSIGYQPQHF	TGTGCCAGTAGTATTGGGTATCAGCCCCAGCATTTT
.	TRBV7-9	.	TRBJ1-1	CASSEGSGTEAFF	TGTGCCAGCAGCGAGGGGTCAGGCACTGAAGCTTTCTTT
TRBD1	TRBV3-1	.	TRBJ1-6	CASSVNRGHNSPLHF	TGTGCCAGCAGTGTGAACAGGGGCCATAATTCACCCCTCCACTTT
.	TRBV9	once	TRBJ1-1	CASSVGGAFTEAFF	TGTGCCAGCAGCGTTGGGGGCGCCTTCACTGAAGCTTTCTTT
.	TRBV29-1	.	TRBJ2-7	CSVGPRDGPYEQYF	TGCAGCGTTGGTCCCCGGGACGGCCCCTACGAGCAGTACTTC
TRBD2	TRBV20-1	.	TRBJ2-7	CSATDTSGRAVKQYF	TGCAGTGCTACCGACACTAGCGGGAGGGCCGTTAAGCAGTACTTC
TRBD1	TRBV12-3/TRBV12-4	.	TRBJ1-1	CASSSRQGFEAFF	TGTGCCAGCAGTTCCAGACAGGGGTTTGAAGCTTTCTTT
TRBD1	TRBV11-2	once	TRBJ2-1	CASSFRQGRDNEQFF	TGTGCCAGCAGCTTCCGACAGGGTCGCGACAATGAGCAGTTCTTC
.	TRBV3-1	.	TRBJ2-3	CASSQGLGSQYF	TGTGCCAGCAGCCAAGGACTAGGTTCGCAGTATTTT
.	TRBV19	.	TRBJ2-5	CASSDSGRRTQYF	TGTGCCAGTAGCGATTCAGGAAGGCGGACCCAGTACTTC
TRBD1	TRBV3-1	.	TRBJ2-7	CASSRTDRGEQYF	TGTGCCAGCAGCCGGACGGACAGGGGCGAGCAGTACTTC
.	TRBV20-1	.	TRBJ1-5	CSARPPGAHQPQHF	TGCAGTGCTAGGCCCCCGGGGGCCCATCAGCCCCAGCATTTT
.	TRBV20-1	.	TRBJ2-7	CSAPTYEQYF	TGCAGTGCCCCCACCTACGAGCAGTACTTC
.	TRBV14	.	TRBJ1-1	CASSLQARNTEAFF	TGTGCCAGCAGTCTACAGGCCCGAAACACTGAAGCTTTCTTT
TRBD1	TRBV15	.	TRBJ1-4	CATSRGRGGQEKLFF	TGTGCCACCAGCAGAGGAAGAGGGGGCCAGGAAAAACTGTTTTTT
TRBD1	TRBV3-1	.	TRBJ2-2	CASRARQGASTGELFF	TGTGCCAGCAGGGCCCGACAGGGGGCGAGCACCGGGGAGCTGTTTTTT
TRBD1	TRBV6-6	.	TRBJ1-6	CASSRTGNNSPLHF	TGTGCCAGCAGTAGGACAGGGAATAATTCACCCCTCCACTTT
.	TRBV4-2	.	TRBJ1-5	CASSEQVYSNQPQHF	TGTGCCAGCAGCGAACAGGTGTATAGCAATCAGCCCCAGCATTTT